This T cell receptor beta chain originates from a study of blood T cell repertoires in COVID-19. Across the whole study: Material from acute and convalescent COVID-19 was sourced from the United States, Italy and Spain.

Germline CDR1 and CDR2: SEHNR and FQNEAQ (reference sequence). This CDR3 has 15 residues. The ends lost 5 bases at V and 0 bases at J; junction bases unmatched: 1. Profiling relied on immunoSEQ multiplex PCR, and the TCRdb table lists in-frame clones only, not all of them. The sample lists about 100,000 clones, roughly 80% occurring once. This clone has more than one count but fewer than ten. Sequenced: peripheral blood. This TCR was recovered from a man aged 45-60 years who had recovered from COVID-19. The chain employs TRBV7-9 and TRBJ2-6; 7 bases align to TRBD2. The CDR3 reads CASSPGGSGANVLTF. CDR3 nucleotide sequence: TGTGCCAGCAGCCCGGGGGGCTCTGGGGCCAACGTCCTGACTTTC. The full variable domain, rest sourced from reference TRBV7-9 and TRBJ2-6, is DTGVSQNPRHKITKRGQNVTFRCDPISEHNRLYWYRQTLGQGPEFLTYFQNEAQLEKSRLLSDRFSAERPKGSFSTLEIQRTEQGDSAMYLCASSPGGSGANVLTFGAGSRLTVL.